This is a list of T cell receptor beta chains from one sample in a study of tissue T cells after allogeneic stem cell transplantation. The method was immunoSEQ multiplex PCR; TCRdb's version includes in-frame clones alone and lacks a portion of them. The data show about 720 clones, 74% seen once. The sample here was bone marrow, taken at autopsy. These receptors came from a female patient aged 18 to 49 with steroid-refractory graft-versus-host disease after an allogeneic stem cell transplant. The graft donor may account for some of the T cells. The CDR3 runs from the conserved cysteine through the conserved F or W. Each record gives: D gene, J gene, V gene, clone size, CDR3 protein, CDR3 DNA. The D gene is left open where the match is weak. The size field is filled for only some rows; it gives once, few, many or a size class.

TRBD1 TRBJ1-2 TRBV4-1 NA CASSPRDSFLWGYGYTF TGCGCCAGCAGCCCCCGGGACAGTTTCCTTTGGGGCTATGGCTACACCTTC
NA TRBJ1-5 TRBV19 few CASSHPGRNQPQHF TGTGCCAGTAGCCATCCGGGACGGAATCAGCCCCAGCATTTT
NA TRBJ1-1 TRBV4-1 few CASSQDKGDMNTEAFF TGCGCCAGCAGCCAAGATAAGGGCGACATGAACACTGAAGCTTTCTTT
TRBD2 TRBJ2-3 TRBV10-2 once CASSEGTISTDTQYF TGCGCCAGCAGTGAGGGGACTATCAGCACAGATACGCAGTATTTT
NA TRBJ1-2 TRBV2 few CASSEIPSESLGYTF TGTGCCAGCAGTGAGATACCATCTGAGTCTCTAGGCTACACCTTC
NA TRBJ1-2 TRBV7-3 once CASSLTGRDQGYTF TGTGCCAGCAGCTTAACGGGGAGGGATCAGGGCTACACCTTC
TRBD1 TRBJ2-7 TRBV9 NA CASSPQSGTGVGEQYF TGTGCCAGCAGCCCTCAATCCGGGACAGGGGTTGGCGAGCAGTACTTC
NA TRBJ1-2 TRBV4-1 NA CASSQVVGRVAYGYTF TGCGCCAGCAGCCAAGTCGTGGGCCGAGTTGCTTATGGCTACACCTTC
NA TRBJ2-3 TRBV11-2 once CASSRSGWGLEQTDTQYF TGTGCCAGCAGTCGTAGCGGTTGGGGGCTGGAGCAGACAGATACGCAGTATTTT
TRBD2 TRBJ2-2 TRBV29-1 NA CSVRAGPGELFF TGCAGCGTTCGAGCGGGACCCGGGGAGCTGTTTTTT
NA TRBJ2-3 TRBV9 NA CASSVTEADTQYF TGTGCCAGCAGCGTTACCGAAGCAGATACGCAGTATTTT
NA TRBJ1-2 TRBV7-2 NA CASSLAYYGYTF TGTGCCAGCAGCTTGGCATACTATGGCTACACCTTC
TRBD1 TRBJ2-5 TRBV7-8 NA CASSRGQGGSVWETQYF TGTGCCAGCAGCCGGGGACAGGGGGGTTCGGTCTGGGAGACCCAGTACTTC
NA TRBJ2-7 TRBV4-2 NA CASSQTRIDEQYF TGTGCCAGCAGCCAGACTAGGATAGACGAGCAGTACTTC
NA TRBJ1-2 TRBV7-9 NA CASSLVGGHYGYTF TGTGCCAGCAGCTTAGTGGGGGGCCACTATGGCTACACCTTC
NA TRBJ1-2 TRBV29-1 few CSVVAHLGYTF TGCAGCGTTGTGGCGCATCTTGGCTACACCTTC
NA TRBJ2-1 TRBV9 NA CASSHDSIYNEQFF TGTGCCAGCAGCCACGACAGTATCTACAATGAGCAGTTCTTC
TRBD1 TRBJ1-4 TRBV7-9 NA CASSLWGQIWTNEKLFF TGTGCCAGCAGCTTGTGGGGACAGATCTGGACTAATGAAAAACTGTTTTTT
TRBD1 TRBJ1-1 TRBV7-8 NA CASSFLWTGGLLNTEAFF TGTGCCAGCAGCTTCCTTTGGACAGGGGGCCTACTGAACACTGAAGCTTTCTTT
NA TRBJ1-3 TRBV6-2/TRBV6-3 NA CASSYLRRFGNTIYF TGTGCCAGCAGTTACTTAAGACGGTTTGGAAACACCATATATTTT